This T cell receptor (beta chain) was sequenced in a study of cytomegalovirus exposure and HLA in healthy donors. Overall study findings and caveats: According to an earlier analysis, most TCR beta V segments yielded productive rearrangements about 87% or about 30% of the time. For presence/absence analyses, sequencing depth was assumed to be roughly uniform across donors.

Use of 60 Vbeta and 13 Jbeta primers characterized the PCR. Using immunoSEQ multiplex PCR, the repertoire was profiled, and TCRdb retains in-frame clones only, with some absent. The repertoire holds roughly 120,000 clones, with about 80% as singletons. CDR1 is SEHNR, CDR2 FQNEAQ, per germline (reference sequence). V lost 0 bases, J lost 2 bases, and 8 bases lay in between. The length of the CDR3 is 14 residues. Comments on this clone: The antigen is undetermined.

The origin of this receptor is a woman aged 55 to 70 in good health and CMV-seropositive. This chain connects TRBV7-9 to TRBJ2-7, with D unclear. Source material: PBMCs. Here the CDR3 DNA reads TGTGCCAGCAGCTTAGCGCGACAACCCTACGAGCAGTACTTC. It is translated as CASSLARQPYEQYF.